This record concerns one T cell receptor beta chain sequence. The germline CDR1 and CDR2 sequences are SQVTM and ANQGSEA. The ends were cut back, 7 bases at V and 0 bases at J, with 12 bases in the middle. The CDR3 contains 14 residues. In the source study's methods: The authors estimated nucleated cell counts from reference gene primer amplification. The assay was immunoSEQ multiplex PCR, and TCRdb's table has in-frame clones only and misses some. Clone size and V and J calls were adopted from that table, with D and trimming inferred from the DNA. Seen here are roughly 92,000 clones, more than 70% observed once, and the top ten hold 7% to 8%. This sample was taken from a study of blood T cell repertoires in COVID-19. At the level of the study: Researchers got acute and convalescent COVID-19 samples from the United States, Italy and Spain. In each case, the material was cDNA or gDNA derived from T cells, B-cell-depleted T cells, or PBMCs.

The receptor's source is a human donor with acute or convalescent COVID-19. The donor label of this sample is uncertain. This chain links TRBV29-1 with TRBJ1-4; tentatively, D is TRBD1 (5 bases). The specimen was peripheral blood. Written as DNA, the CDR3 is TGCAGCGCCACAGGAATTGCAACTAATGAAAAACTGTTTTTT. Its translation is CSATGIATNEKLFF.